This T cell receptor beta chain was identified during a study of blood T cells in healthy people across ages. Donors were healthy Caucasian individuals from Russia aged roughly 6 to 95. Per-sample yields of isolated PBMCs were at least 6 million. Notes on this clonotype: Its specificity is not known.

Study-wide results and limits: Shifts in expanded clonotypes may have been confounded by donor CMV status, which was unknown.

Losses at the gene ends were 8 bases for V and 11 bases for J; bases not matched to a gene: 14. This CDR3 has 15 amino acids. Germline V gene sequence: CDR1 MDHEN, CDR2 SYDVKM. Then a second PCR, running roughly 7 to 11 cycles, was carried out with a sample-barcoded 5' primer and a J-beta primer mix. Each CDR3 protein gets one entry after TCRdb re-called the 5' RACE reads with MiXCR. The table lists approximately 690,000 distinct CDR3 sequences, 35% to 50% of them singletons. Material for sequencing was blood. V and J are TRBV28 and TRBJ1-6; the match to TRBD1 covers 8 bases. The receptor's source is a man older than 75 in good health. Here the CDR3 DNA reads TGTGCCAGCCAAGGACAGGGTCGAAGGAGGGCACCCCTCCACTTT. Translation gives CASQGQGRRRAPLHF.